This T cell receptor beta chain was identified in a study of beta chain features in type 1 diabetes. A CD45RO/CCR7/CD25/CD127/CD95/CD27 panel sorted naive, central memory, regulatory and stem cell-like memory CD4+ cells. Sorting produced populations that all topped 95% purity. This CDR3 has 13 amino acids. CDR1 is LNHDA and CDR2 is SQIVND in the germline V gene (reference sequence). Trimming at V came to 5 bases and at J to 8 bases, leaving 6 bases not matched to a gene. A remark on this clone: As yet, its antigen is unknown.

Sequenced material consisted of expressed TCRB transcripts (all of the isolated RNA was reverse transcribed). Profiled with immunoSEQ multiplex PCR; TCRdb holds only in-frame clones, not every one. The table shows about 240,000 clones, with approximately 13% occurring only once. Whole-study results and caveats: Within each of all four CD4+ subsets, Type 1 diabetes patients had TCRB CDR3s that were moderately but significantly shorter.

Sequencing input: naive CD4+ T cells from blood. The V gene is TRBV19, the J gene TRBJ2-1; the match to TRBD1 covers 7 bases. The receptor's source is a man aged 25 to 45 with type 1 diabetes. CDR3 sequence: CASSPDREYEQFF. The CDR3 DNA is TGTGCCAGTAGTCCAGACAGGGAATATGAGCAGTTCTTC.